This T cell receptor beta chain derives from a study of blood T cell repertoires in COVID-19. The overall study: COVID-19 samples from acute and convalescent phases originated in the United States, Italy and Spain. PBMCs, B-cell-depleted T cells, or T cells were the source of the cDNA or gDNA that made up the material.

Authors' analysis steps: Amplification with reference gene primers provided the estimates of nucleated cell counts. Here immunoSEQ multiplex PCR was the method, and the copy in TCRdb shows in-frame clones only, minus some. V, J and clone size are those of that table, while D and trimming were read from the DNA. Of under 200,000 clones in the sample, 85% to 90% are singletons; the top ten hold about 7%. V trimming: 3 bases; J trimming: 0 bases; junction bases outside the gene matches: 8. This CDR3 region has 17 residues. Germline V gene sequence: CDR1 SGDLS, CDR2 YYNGEE. This TCR came from a man aged 45-65 years with active or convalescent COVID-19. The genes are TRBV9 and TRBJ2-1; 8 bases map to TRBD2. The sequencing sample was made of peripheral blood. The chain's CDR3 is CASSEAAGTSSYNEQFF. CDR3 coding DNA: TGTGCCAGCAGCGAAGCGGCCGGGACTAGCTCCTACAATGAGCAGTTCTTC.